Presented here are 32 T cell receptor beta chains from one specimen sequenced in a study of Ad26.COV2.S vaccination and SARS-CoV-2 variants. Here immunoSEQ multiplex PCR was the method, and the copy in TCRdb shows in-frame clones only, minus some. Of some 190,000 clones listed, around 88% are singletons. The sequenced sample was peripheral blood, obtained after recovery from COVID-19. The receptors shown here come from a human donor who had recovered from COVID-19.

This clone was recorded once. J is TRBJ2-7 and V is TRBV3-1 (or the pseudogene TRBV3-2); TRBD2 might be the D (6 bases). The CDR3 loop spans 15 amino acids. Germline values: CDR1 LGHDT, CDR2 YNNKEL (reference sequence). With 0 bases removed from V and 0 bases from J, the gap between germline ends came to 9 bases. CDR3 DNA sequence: TGTGCCAGCAGCCAAGATCTGACTAGCTCCTACGAGCAGTACTTC. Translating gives CASSQDLTSSYEQYF.

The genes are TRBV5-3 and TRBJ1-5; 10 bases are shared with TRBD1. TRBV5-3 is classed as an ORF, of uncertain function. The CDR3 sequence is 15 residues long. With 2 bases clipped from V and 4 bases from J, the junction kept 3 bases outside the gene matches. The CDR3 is CARSLKGQGNQPQHF. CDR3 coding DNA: TGTGCCAGAAGCTTAAAGGGACAGGGGAATCAGCCCCAGCATTTT.

The CDR3 protein is CASSDYPLNTEAFF. The CDR3 region has the DNA TGTGCCAGCAGTGATTACCCATTGAACACTGAAGCTTTCTTT. J is TRBJ1-1 and V is TRBV2; no firm D call. The CDR3 spans 14 residues. The germline V and J ends were trimmed by 3 bases and 0 bases, with 8 bases remaining between them. Germline V gene data show CDR1 as SNHLY and CDR2 as FYNNEI.

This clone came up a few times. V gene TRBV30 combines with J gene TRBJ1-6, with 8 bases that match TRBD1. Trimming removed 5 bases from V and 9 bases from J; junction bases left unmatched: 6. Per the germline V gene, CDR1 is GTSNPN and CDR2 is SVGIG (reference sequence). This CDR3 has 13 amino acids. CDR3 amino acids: CAWSTGEGSPLHF. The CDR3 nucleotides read TGTGCCTGGTCGACAGGGGAGGGTTCACCCCTCCACTTT.

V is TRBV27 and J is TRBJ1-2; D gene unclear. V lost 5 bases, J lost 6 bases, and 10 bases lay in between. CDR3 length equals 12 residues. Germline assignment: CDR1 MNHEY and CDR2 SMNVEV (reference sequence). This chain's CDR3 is CASSHPVDGYTF. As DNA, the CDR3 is TGTGCCAGCAGTCACCCAGTCGATGGCTACACCTTC.

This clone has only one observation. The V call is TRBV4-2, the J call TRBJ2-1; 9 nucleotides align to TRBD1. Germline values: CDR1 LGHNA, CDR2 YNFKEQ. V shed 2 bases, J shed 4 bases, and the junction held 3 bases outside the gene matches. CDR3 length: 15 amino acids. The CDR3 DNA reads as TGTGCCAGCAGCCAACCGGGACAGGGATACAATGAGCAGTTCTTC. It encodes CASSQPGQGYNEQFF.

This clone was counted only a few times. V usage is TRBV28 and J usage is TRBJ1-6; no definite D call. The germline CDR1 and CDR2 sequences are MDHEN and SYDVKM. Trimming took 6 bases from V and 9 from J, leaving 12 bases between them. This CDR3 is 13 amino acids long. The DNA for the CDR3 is TGTGCCAGCAGGCGGGCCCTCGGTTCACCCCTCCACTTT. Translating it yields CASRRALGSPLHF.

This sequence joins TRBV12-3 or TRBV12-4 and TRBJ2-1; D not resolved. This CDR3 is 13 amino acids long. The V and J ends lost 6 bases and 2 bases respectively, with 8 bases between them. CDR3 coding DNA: TGTGCCAGCAGATTCCAAGCCTACAATGAGCAGTTCTTC. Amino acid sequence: CASRFQAYNEQFF.

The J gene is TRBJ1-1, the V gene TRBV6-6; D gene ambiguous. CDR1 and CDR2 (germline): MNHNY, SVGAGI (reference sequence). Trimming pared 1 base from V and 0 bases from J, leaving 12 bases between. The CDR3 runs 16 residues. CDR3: CASSYLGNYMNTEAFF. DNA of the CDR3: TGTGCCAGCAGTTACTTGGGAAACTACATGAACACTGAAGCTTTCTTT.

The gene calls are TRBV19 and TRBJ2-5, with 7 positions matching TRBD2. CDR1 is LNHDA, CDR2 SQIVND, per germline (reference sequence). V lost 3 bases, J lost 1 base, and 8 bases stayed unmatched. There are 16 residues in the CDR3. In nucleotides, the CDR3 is TGTGCCAGTAGTATCCTGGCGGGAGTTCCCCAAGAGACCCAGTACTTC. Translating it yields CASSILAGVPQETQYF.

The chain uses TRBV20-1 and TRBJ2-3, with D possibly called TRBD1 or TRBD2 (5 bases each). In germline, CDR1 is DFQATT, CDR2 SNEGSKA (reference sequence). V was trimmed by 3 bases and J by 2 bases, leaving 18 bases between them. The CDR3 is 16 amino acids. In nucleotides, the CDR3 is TGCAGTGCTAGTGGGGGTAGCGACGTTAACACAGATACGCAGTATTTT. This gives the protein CSASGGSDVNTDTQYF.

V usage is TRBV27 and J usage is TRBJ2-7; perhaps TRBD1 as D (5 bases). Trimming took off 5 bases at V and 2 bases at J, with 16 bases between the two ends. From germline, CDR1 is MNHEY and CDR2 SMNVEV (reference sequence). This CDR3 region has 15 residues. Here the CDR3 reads CASSQGPIPTYEQYF. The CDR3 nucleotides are TGTGCCAGCAGTCAGGGTCCGATCCCGACCTACGAGCAGTACTTC.

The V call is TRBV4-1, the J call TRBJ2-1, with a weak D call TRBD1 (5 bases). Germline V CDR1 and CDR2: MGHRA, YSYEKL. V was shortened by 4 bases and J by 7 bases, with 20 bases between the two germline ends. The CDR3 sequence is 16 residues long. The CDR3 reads CASSLSGQGSGNEQFF. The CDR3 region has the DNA TGCGCCAGCAGCCTGAGTGGACAAGGGTCGGGTAATGAGCAGTTCTTC.

CDR3 protein: CASSLAGGSLGYEQYF. The CDR3 DNA sequence: TGTGCCAGCAGCTTAGCGGGCGGGAGTTTGGGATACGAGCAGTACTTC. The J gene is TRBJ2-7, the V gene TRBV7-2; the match to TRBD2 covers 7 bases. Germline values: CDR1 SGHTA, CDR2 FQGNSA. With V trimmed by 0 bases and J by 4 bases, 9 bases remained unmatched. The CDR3 runs 16 residues.

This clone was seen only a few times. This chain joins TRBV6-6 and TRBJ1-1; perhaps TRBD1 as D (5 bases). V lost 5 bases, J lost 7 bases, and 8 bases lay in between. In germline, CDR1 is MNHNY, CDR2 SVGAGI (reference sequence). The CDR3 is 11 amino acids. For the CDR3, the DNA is TGTGCCAGCAGTCAGGGCGGTGAAGCTTTCTTT. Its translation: CASSQGGEAFF.

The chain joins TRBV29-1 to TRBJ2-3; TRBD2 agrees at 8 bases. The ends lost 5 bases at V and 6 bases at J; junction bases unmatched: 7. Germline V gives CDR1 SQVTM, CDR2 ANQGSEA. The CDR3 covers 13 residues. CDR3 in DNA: TGCAGCGTTCTTCGGACTAGCCCTGATACGCAGTATTTT. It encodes CSVLRTSPDTQYF.

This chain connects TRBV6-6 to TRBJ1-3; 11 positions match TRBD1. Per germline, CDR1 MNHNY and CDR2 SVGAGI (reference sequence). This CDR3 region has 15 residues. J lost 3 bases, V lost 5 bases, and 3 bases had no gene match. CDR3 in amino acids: CASSPDRGHGNTIYF. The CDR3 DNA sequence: TGTGCCAGCAGTCCGGACAGGGGGCATGGAAACACCATATATTTT.

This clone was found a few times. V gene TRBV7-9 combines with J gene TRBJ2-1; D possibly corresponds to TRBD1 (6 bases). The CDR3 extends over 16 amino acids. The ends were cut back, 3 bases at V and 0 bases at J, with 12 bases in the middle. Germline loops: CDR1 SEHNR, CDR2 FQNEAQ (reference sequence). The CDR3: CASSFTGLSSYNEQFF. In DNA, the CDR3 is TGTGCCAGCAGCTTCACAGGGCTAAGCTCCTACAATGAGCAGTTCTTC.

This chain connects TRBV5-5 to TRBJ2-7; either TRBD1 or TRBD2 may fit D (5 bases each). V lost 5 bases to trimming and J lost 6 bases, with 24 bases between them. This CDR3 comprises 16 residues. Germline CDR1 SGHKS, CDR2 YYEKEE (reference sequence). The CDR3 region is CASSFTRGQIKGEQYF. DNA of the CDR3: TGTGCCAGCAGTTTCACCCGGGGCCAGATAAAGGGCGAGCAGTACTTC.

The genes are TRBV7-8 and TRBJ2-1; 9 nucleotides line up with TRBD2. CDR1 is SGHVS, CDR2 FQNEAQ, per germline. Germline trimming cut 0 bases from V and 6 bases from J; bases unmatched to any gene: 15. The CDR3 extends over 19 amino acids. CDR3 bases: TGTGCCAGCAGCTTAGCGGCTAGCGGGGTCAGGGAACGGAGCAATGAGCAGTTCTTC. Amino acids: CASSLAASGVRERSNEQFF.

CDR3 protein: CASSPQGGRGLHSPLHF. CDR3 bases: TGTGCCAGCAGCCCCCAAGGGGGCAGGGGGCTTCATTCACCCCTCCACTTT. V is TRBV9 and J is TRBJ1-6; 8 nucleotides line up with TRBD1. CDR1 and CDR2 from the germline V gene are SGDLS and YYNGEE. This CDR3 comprises 17 residues. With V trimmed by 4 bases and J by 8 bases, 14 bases remained unmatched. The whole variable domain, filled in from reference TRBV9 and TRBJ1-6, reads DSGVTQTPKHLITATGQRVTLRCSPRSGDLSVYWYQQSLDQGLQFLIQYYNGEERAKGNILERFSAQQFPDLHSELNLSSLELGDSALYFCASSPQGGRGLHSPLHFGNGTRLTVT.

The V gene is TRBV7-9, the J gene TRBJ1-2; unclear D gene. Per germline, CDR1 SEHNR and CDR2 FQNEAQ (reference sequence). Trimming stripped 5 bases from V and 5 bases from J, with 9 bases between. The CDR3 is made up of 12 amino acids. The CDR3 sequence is CASSRDNYGYTF. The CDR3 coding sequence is TGTGCCAGCAGCCGAGACAATTATGGCTACACCTTC.

CDR3 nucleotide sequence: TGTGCCAGCAGTGTCGGCACGGCGGGTGATGGCTACACCTTC. Its translation: CASSVGTAGDGYTF. This chain joins TRBV2 and TRBJ1-2; D is unresolved. Germline V gene data show CDR1 as SNHLY and CDR2 as FYNNEI. V was clipped by 4 bases and J by 6 bases, with 15 bases between them. There are 14 residues in the CDR3. The full variable domain, rest sourced from reference TRBV2 and TRBJ1-2, is EPEVTQTPSHQVTQMGQEVILRCVPISNHLYFYWYRQILGQKVEFLVSFYNNEISEKSEIFDDQFSVERPDGSNFTLKIRSTKLEDSAMYFCASSVGTAGDGYTFGSGTRLTVV.

CDR3 amino acids: CASSLGVGENQPQHF. In DNA, the CDR3 is TGTGCCAGCAGTTTAGGGGTCGGGGAAAATCAGCCCCAGCATTTT. This chain connects TRBV27 to TRBJ1-5; D is unclear. The CDR3 runs 15 residues. Germline values: CDR1 MNHEY, CDR2 SMNVEV (reference sequence). Trimming shortened V by 2 bases and J by 4 bases, and 12 bases separated the two germline ends.

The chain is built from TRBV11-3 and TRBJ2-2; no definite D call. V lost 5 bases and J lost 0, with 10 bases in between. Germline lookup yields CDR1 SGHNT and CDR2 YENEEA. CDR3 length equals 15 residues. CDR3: CASSPRGTNTGELFF. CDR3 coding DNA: TGTGCCAGCAGCCCACGAGGAACGAACACCGGGGAGCTGTTTTTT. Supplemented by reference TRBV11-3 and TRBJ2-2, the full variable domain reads EAGVVQSPRYKIIEKKQPVAFWCNPISGHNTLYWYLQNLGQGPELLIRYENEEAVDDSQLPKDRFSAERLKGVDSTLKIQPAELGDSAVYLCASSPRGTNTGELFFGEGSRLTVL.

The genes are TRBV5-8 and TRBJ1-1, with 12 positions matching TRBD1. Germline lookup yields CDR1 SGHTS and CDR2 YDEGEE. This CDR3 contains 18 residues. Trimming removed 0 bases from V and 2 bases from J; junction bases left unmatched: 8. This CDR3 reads CASSLEVRDRGLNTEAFF. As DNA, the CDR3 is TGTGCCAGCAGCTTGGAGGTCAGGGACAGGGGGCTAAACACTGAAGCTTTCTTT. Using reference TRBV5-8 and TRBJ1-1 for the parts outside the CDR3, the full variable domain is EAGVTQSPTHLIKTRGQQATLRCSPISGHTSVYWYQQALGLGLQFLLWYDEGEERNRGNFPPRFSGRQFPNYSSELNVNALELEDSALYLCASSLEVRDRGLNTEAFFGQGTRLTVV.

In nucleotides, the CDR3 is TGTGCCAGCAGCCCAAGGACAGGGGTTACGAACACTGAAGCTTTCTTT. As protein: CASSPRTGVTNTEAFF. This sequence joins TRBV7-2 and TRBJ1-1, with 9 bases that match TRBD1. This CDR3 spans 16 amino acids. The J segment lost 1 base and the V segment lost 5 bases, leaving 8 bases of the junction unmatched. Per germline, CDR1 SGHTA and CDR2 FQGNSA.

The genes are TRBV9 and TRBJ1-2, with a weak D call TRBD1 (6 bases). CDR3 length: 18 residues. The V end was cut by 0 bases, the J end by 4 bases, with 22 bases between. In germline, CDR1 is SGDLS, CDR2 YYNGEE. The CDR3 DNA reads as TGTGCCAGCAGCGTAGGATCCCCGGGGGGGGCTATGAGCTATGGCTACACCTTC. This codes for CASSVGSPGGAMSYGYTF.

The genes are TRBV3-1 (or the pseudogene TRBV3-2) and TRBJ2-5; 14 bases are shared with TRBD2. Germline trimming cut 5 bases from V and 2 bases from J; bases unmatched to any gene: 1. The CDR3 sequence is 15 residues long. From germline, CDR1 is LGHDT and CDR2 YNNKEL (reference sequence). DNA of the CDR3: TGTGCCAGCAGCTGGACTAGCGGGGGGCAAGAGACCCAGTACTTC. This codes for CASSWTSGGQETQYF.

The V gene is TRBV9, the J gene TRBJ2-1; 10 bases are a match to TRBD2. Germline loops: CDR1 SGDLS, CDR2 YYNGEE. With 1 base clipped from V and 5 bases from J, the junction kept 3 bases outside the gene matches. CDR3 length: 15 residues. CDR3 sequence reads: CASSVSGGVNNEQFF. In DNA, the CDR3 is TGTGCCAGCAGCGTAAGCGGGGGGGTTAACAATGAGCAGTTCTTC.

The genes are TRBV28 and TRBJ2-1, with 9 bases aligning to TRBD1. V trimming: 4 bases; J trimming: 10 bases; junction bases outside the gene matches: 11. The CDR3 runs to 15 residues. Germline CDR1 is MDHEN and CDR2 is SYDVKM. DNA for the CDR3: TGTGCCAGCAGTTCCTTACAAGGACAGGGGAGAGAGCAGTTCTTC. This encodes CASSSLQGQGREQFF.

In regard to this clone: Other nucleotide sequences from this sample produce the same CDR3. For the CDR3, the DNA is TGCGCCAGCAGCTTGGGGGGTTTCAATCAGCCCCAGCATTTT. It translates to CASSLGGFNQPQHF. This sequence joins TRBV5-1 and TRBJ1-5; D is uncertain. This CDR3 has 14 amino acids. Germline CDR1 reads SGHRS; CDR2 reads YFSETQ. The V and J ends lost 0 bases and 3 bases respectively, with 7 bases between them.